A single sample gave rise to the 31 T cell receptor delta chains below, sequenced in a study of gamma delta lymphoproliferative disorders and STAT genes listed by TCRdb under 2018. Libraries were built with multiplex PCR. TCRdb names Illumina MiSeq as the instrument used. In TCRdb, clones were called once more from the public reads by CATT, and rows of identical DNA were later combined. Within this sample are 2,000 to 2,500 delta-chain clones, with approximately 1.5% of them counted one time only. Of the sample, 46% falls within the top ten clones. Genomic DNA from peripheral blood mononuclear cells isolated from patients and controls was used for TCR sequencing. The sequenced sample was blood. Receptors were obtained from a human donor in good health.

This clone was counted at least ten times. It is likely a read error: a sequence one base away is far more abundant. The chain uses TRDV2 and TRDJ1, with unresolved D. The CDR3 length is 19 residues. Per germline, CDR1 GEAIGNYY and CDR2 EKD. The CDR3 region is CACDTIPQAGSGYTDKPIF. The CDR3 DNA reads TGTGCCTGTGACACCATACCCCAGGCGGGAAGCGGGTACACCGATAAACCCATCTTT.

This clone was seen more than once but under ten times. The mismatch at residue 13 between this DNA's translation and the TCRdb protein of a much larger clone likely reflects a read error; the protein shown is translated from the DNA. V gene TRDV2 combines with J gene TRDJ1; the match to TRDD3 covers 7 bases. The CDR3 sequence is 18 residues long. Per germline, CDR1 GEAIGNYY and CDR2 EKD. Trimming removed 0 bases from V and 4 bases from J; junction bases left unmatched: 16. The chain's CDR3 is CACDTVVGEPKYIDKLIF. Written as DNA, the CDR3 is TGTGCCTGTGACACCGTAGTGGGGGAGCCAAAATACATCGATAAACTCATCTTT.

As regards this clone: A read error is the likely source, as a far larger clone sits one nucleotide away. This CDR3 is also generated by other DNA sequences in the sample. The chain has TRDV2 and TRDJ3; 10 bases agree with TRDD3. Germline CDR1 GEAIGNYY, CDR2 EKD. This CDR3 has 22 amino acids. In DNA form, the CDR3 reads TGTGCCTGTGACTCACCGGGCATGGGGGATACCCTAAGCCCCTGGGACACCCGACAGATGTTCTTC. Amino acid sequence: CACDSPGMGDTLSPWDTRQMFF.

By share, this clone ranks as large. Other nucleotide sequences from this sample produce the same CDR3. The chain carries TRDV2 and TRDJ1; 9 positions match TRDD3. The CDR3 consists of 14 residues. Germline V gene sequence: CDR1 GEAIGNYY, CDR2 EKD. J was trimmed by 3 bases and V by 3 bases; bases with no gene match: 4. The CDR3 nucleotides are TGTGCCTGTGACCCCCTGGGGGATTCCGATAAACTCATCTTT. Encoded protein: CACDPLGDSDKLIF.

Comment on this clone: With only one base between it and a far larger clone, this is likely a read error. This CDR3 is also generated by other DNA sequences in the sample. V gene TRDV2 combines with J gene TRDJ1; D not resolved. This CDR3 is 19 amino acids long. V was cut by 4 bases and J by 0 bases, with 26 bases left in between. The V gene's germline CDR1 is GEAIGNYY and CDR2 EKD. CDR3 amino acids: CACDTIPQAGSGYTDKLIF. The DNA of the CDR3 is TGTGCCTGTGATACCATACCCCAGGCGGGAAGCGGGTACACCGATAAACTCATCTTT.

This clone showed up just a few times. This DNA's translation differs at residue 8 from TCRdb's protein, which comes from a much larger clone; a read error is likely, and the protein shown is translated from the DNA. The chain joins TRDV3 to TRDJ1; 9 positions match TRDD3. The germline V gene encodes CDR1 TVYSNPD and CDR2 GDNSRS (reference sequence). Losses at the gene ends were 1 base for V and 3 bases for J; bases not matched to a gene: 15. This CDR3 spans 17 amino acids. CDR3 region: CAFISSIAGGLADKLIF. The CDR3 DNA sequence: TGTGCCTTTATATCATCTATCGCTGGGGGATTGGCCGATAAACTCATCTTT.

Points on this clone: This likely came from a read error, as a far larger clone is one base away. Other nucleotide sequences in the sample specify the same CDR3. The chain joins TRDV2 to TRDJ1, with 8 bases identical to TRDD3. This CDR3 is 18 amino acids long. CDR1 and CDR2 from the germline V gene are GEAIGNYY and EKD. The V and J ends lost 0 bases and 5 bases, in that order; junction bases with no gene match: 16. The DNA for the CDR3 is TGTGCCTGTGACACCGTAATCACTGGGGGGTACGAGAGTGATAAACTCATCTTT. It codes for CACDTVITGGYESDKLIF.

A word on this clone: The amino acid sequence in TCRdb belongs to a much larger clone and departs from this DNA's translation at residue 8, likely a sequencing read error; the sequence shown is translated from the DNA. The rearrangement joins TRDV1 to TRDJ1; 11 nucleotides line up with TRDD3. Trimming took 0 bases from V and 0 from J; bases not matched to a gene: 24. Germline V gene lookup returns CDR1 TSWWSYY and CDR2 QGS. The CDR3 has 24 residues. The chain's CDR3 is CALGELLLYALSGGYAVYTDKLIF. The CDR3, as DNA: TGTGCTCTTGGGGAACTATTGCTCTACGCACTTAGTGGGGGATACGCAGTGTACACCGATAAACTCATCTTT.

With respect to this clone: A far larger clone differs by one base, so this is likely a read error. Distinct nucleotide sequences in the sample also encode this CDR3. The chain uses TRDV1 and TRDJ1, with 12 bases identical to TRDD3. Germline CDR1 and CDR2: TSWWSYY and QGS. This CDR3 spans 22 amino acids. After removal of 1 base from V and 2 bases from J, the junction contained 20 bases not matched to a gene. The DNA for the CDR3 is TGTGCTCTTGGGGAACCCTTATTCCTACTAAGGTACTGGGGGATACAGACCGATAAACTCATCTTT. Its translation: CALGEPLFLLRYWGIQTDKLIF.

Points on this clone: This likely reflects a read error, since a far larger clone is one base away. The identical CDR3 is also encoded by other nucleotide sequences in the sample. This rearrangement joins TRDV3 to TRDJ1; 12 nucleotides agree with TRDD3. The CDR3 length is 19 residues. The V and J ends lost 2 bases and 14 bases, in that order; junction bases with no gene match: 30. Germline CDR1 TVYSNPD, CDR2 GDNSRS (reference sequence). Here the CDR3 reads CAFLPYGWGIRVSPFPLIF. The CDR3 DNA reads TGTGCCTTTCTGCCCTACGGCTGGGGGATACGCGTATCCCCCTTTCCCCTTATCTTT.

With respect to this clone: A far larger clone is only one base removed, so a read error is likely. The identical CDR3 is also encoded by other nucleotide sequences in the sample. This chain links TRDV1 with TRDJ1; D is perhaps TRDD3 (7 bases). CDR3 length: 21 residues. With 0 bases removed from V and 0 bases from J, the gap between germline ends came to 26 bases. Germline V CDR1 and CDR2: TSWWSYY, QGS. This CDR3 is CALGELILLLYWGPYTDKLIF. The CDR3, as DNA: TGTGCTCTTGGGGAACTAATCCTCCTACTTTACTGGGGACCCTACACCGATAAACTCATCTTT.

With respect to this clone: The protein that TCRdb holds for this DNA derives from a much larger clone and differs from the translated DNA at residue 3, which likely indicates a read error; the protein shown here is translated from the DNA. The J gene is TRDJ3, the V gene TRDV2; D call uncertain. CDR1 is GEAIGNYY and CDR2 is EKD in the germline V gene. There are 18 residues in the CDR3. The CDR3 loop reads CARDPAGVESWDTRQMFF. The CDR3, as DNA: TGTGCCCGTGACCCCGCCGGGGTTGAGTCCTGGGACACCCGACAGATGTTTTTC.

A remark on this clone: TCRdb's listed protein matches a much larger clone and diverges from this DNA's translation at residue 9, likely through a read error; the protein shown comes from the DNA. CDR3 residues: CACDTVITEGYESDKLIF. DNA of the CDR3: TGTGCCTGTGACACCGTAATCACTGAGGGATACGAGAGTGATAAACTCATCTTT. The V and J genes are TRDV2 and TRDJ1; 8 bases agree with TRDD3. J lost 5 bases, V lost 0 bases, and 16 bases had no gene match. CDR3 size: 18 residues. CDR1 GEAIGNYY and CDR2 EKD come from the germline V gene.

This clone appeared a few times. A far more abundant clone sits one base away, making this likely a read error. Other DNA sequences in this specimen translate into the identical CDR3. This chain joins TRDV3 and TRDJ1; 10 nucleotides align to TRDD3. The CDR3 has 15 amino acids. CDR1 is TVYSNPD, CDR2 GDNSRS, per germline (reference sequence). The CDR3 DNA reads TGTGCCTTTAGTCAATACTGGGGGATCACCGATAAGCTCATCTTT. Translated: CAFSQYWGITDKLIF.

This clone has just a few counts. This probably arose from a read error, given a far larger clone one base away. Other DNA sequences from this sample encode an identical CDR3 as well. The J gene is TRDJ1, the V gene TRDV3; the D call may be TRDD1 or TRDD3 (5 bases each). The CDR3 has 22 amino acids. Germline V CDR1 and CDR2: TVYSNPD, GDNSRS (reference sequence). Trimming left V 3 bases short and J 0 bases short, with 38 bases between. The CDR3 sequence: CALPYPLTGGPPIEEYTDKLIF. CDR3 coding DNA: TGTGCCTTGCCCTATCCTTTGACCGGGGGGCCTCCAATAGAGGAGTACACCGATAAACTCATCTTT.

The table lists this clone with a few counts. TCRdb's entry gives the protein of a much larger clone, which mismatches this DNA's translation at residue 13, likely from a read error; the protein reported here is translated from the DNA. The chain has TRDV2 and TRDJ1; 8 bases map to TRDD3. The CDR3 runs 16 residues. CDR1 GEAIGNYY and CDR2 EKD come from the germline V gene. Here the CDR3 reads CACDKLGGVYTDRLIF. The CDR3 region has the DNA TGTGCCTGTGACAAACTGGGGGGAGTGTACACCGATAGACTCATCTTT.

This clone was detected many times. Given a far larger clone just one base away, this is likely a sequencing read error. The chain couples TRDV1 to TRDJ1; 13 bases fit TRDD3. The CDR3 contains 25 residues. The V gene's germline CDR1 is TSWWSYY and CDR2 QGS. The CDR3 reads CAPGEPLLTRTGGYAKKLYTDKLIF. CDR3 sequence (DNA): TGTGCTCCTGGGGAACCGTTACTAACCCGTACTGGGGGATACGCGAAGAAGCTCTACACCGATAAACTCATCTTT.

Note on this clone: For this DNA, TCRdb reports the protein of a much larger clone, which diverges at residue 3, most likely from a read error; the protein presented here is translated directly from the DNA. V gene TRDV2 combines with J gene TRDJ1; 7 bases map to TRDD3. Germline V gives CDR1 GEAIGNYY, CDR2 EKD. This CDR3 has 17 residues. The CDR3 here is CARDTLGIGRITDKLIF. CDR3 bases: TGTGCCCGTGACACCTTGGGGATAGGGAGGATCACCGATAAACTCATCTTT.

This clone was detected only once. V and J are TRDV2 and TRDJ1, with 10 bases that match TRDD3. TCRdb gives no J gene; it was assigned here by matching the DNA to germline. Germline values: CDR1 GEAIGNYY, CDR2 EKD. The CDR3 covers 19 residues. V lost 0 bases to trimming and J lost 4 bases; unmatched junction nucleotides: 16. CDR3 amino acids: CACDTVEGWGIQAGDKLIF. The CDR3 DNA reads TGTGCCTGTGACACCGTAGAGGGATGGGGGATACAGGCGGGCGATAAACTCATCTTT.

As for this clone: TCRdb assigns this DNA the protein of a much larger clone, which departs from its translation at residue 8; this likely reflects a read error, and the protein shown comes from translating the DNA. The rearrangement links TRDV2 to TRDJ1; TRDD3 matches 10 bases. The CDR3 has 17 amino acids. CDR1 is GEAIGNYY, CDR2 EKD, per germline. Germline trimming cut 3 bases from V and 9 bases from J; bases unmatched to any gene: 18. CDR3 nucleotides: TGTGCCTGTGACGTCGTTGAGGATACTGGGGGATCCGGACAACTCATCTTT. It yields the protein CACDVVEDTGGSGQLIF.

This clone was detected ten times or more. Given a far larger clone just one base away, this is likely a sequencing read error. The sample has other DNA sequences that encode this CDR3 too. The chain uses TRDV1 and TRDJ1, with 13 bases that match TRDD3. V was clipped by 1 base and J by 0 bases; unmatched bases: 26. CDR1 is TSWWSYY and CDR2 is QGS in the germline V gene. The CDR3 covers 25 residues. CDR3 residues: CALGEPLLTRTGGYAKKLYTDKLIF. CDR3 nucleotide sequence: TGTGCTCTTGGGGAACCATTACTAACCCGTACTGGGGGATACGCGAAGAAGCTCTACACCGATAAACTCATCTTT.

Regarding this clone: A single base is all that separates this from a far larger clone, so a read error is likely. This sample includes further DNA sequences coding for the same CDR3. The chain employs TRDV2 and TRDJ1, with 10 bases aligning to TRDD3. CDR3 length equals 16 residues. J lost 9 bases, V lost 0 bases, and 12 bases had no gene match. The germline gives CDR1 GEAIGNYY, CDR2 EKD. The CDR3 is CACDTVVGGIRRELIF. DNA of the CDR3: TGTGCCTGTGACACCGTGGTTGGGGGGATACGTAGGGAACTCATCTTT.

In its sample, this clone was seen a few times. This DNA translates differently at residue 10 from the TCRdb protein, which is that of a much larger clone; a read error is likely, and the protein shown is the DNA's own translation. The chain joins TRDV1 to TRDJ1, with 10 bases that match TRDD3. CDR1 and CDR2 (germline): TSWWSYY, QGS. Losses at the gene ends were 3 bases for V and 0 bases for J; bases not matched to a gene: 28. The CDR3 loop spans 24 amino acids. DNA of the CDR3: TGTGCTCTTGGGGACCAACTTTCCTACATGAGGGGCTGGGGGATATTCGGGTACACCGATAAACTCATCTTT. This translates into CALGDQLSYMRGWGIFGYTDKLIF.

As regards this clone: A far bigger clonotype differs at one base, so this is likely a read error. Other DNA sequences in this specimen translate into the identical CDR3. J is TRDJ1 and V is TRDV3, with D perhaps matching TRDD3 (5 bases). This CDR3 spans 16 amino acids. Germline V gives CDR1 TVYSNPD, CDR2 GDNSRS (reference sequence). The chain's CDR3 is CAFTNAGDTLPDKLIF. The CDR3 nucleotides are TGTGCCTTTACGAATGCGGGCGATACATTGCCCGATAAGCTCATCTTT.

This clone is medium-sized in the sample. This sample includes further DNA sequences coding for the same CDR3. This rearrangement joins TRDV1 to TRDJ1, with 11 bases matching TRDD3. This CDR3 has 19 amino acids. Germline trimming cut 1 base from V and 2 bases from J; bases unmatched to any gene: 12. Germline assignment: CDR1 TSWWSYY and CDR2 QGS. The CDR3 loop reads CALGEPKLGDTFFTDKLIF. The DNA for the CDR3 is TGTGCTCTTGGGGAACCGAAGCTGGGGGATACTTTTTTTACCGATAAACTCATCTTT.

This clone ranks as large. Other DNA variants within this sample encode the same CDR3. V usage is TRDV1 and J usage is TRDJ1; 9 bases are a match to TRDD2. V shed 1 base, J shed 3 bases, and the junction held 9 bases outside the gene matches. This CDR3 is 17 amino acids long. Germline V gene sequence: CDR1 TSWWSYY, CDR2 QGS. CDR3 DNA: TGTGCTCTTGGGGAACCCATCCCTTCCTACGTTGCCGATAAACTCATCTTT. As protein: CALGEPIPSYVADKLIF.

Comments on this clone: One base separates it from a far larger clone, so it is likely a read error. The sample holds other DNA sequences that translate to the same CDR3. The chain recombines TRDV2 with TRDJ1; 10 bases fit TRDD3. The CDR3 has 16 residues. Germline V gene data show CDR1 as GEAIGNYY and CDR2 as EKD. CDR3 nucleotide sequence: TGTGCCTGTGATGGCCTACTGGGGGATTTAACCGATAAGCTCATCTTT. Amino acid sequence: CACDGLLGDLTDKLIF.

On this clone itself: TCRdb pairs this DNA with a much larger clone's protein that differs at residue 5, likely a read error; the protein shown was translated from the DNA. The chain employs TRDV1 and TRDJ1, with TRDD3 identical over 11 bases. Germline V CDR1 and CDR2: TSWWSYY, QGS. The CDR3 has 21 residues. With V trimmed by 5 bases and J by 2 bases, 22 bases remained unmatched. CDR3 nucleotide sequence: TGTGCTCTTGGGAACGTCGATCTTCCTACGCTGGGGGATACCGGGACCGATAAACTCATCTTT. It specifies CALGNVDLPTLGDTGTDKLIF.

In its sample, this clone was seen a few times. The protein TCRdb gives is from a much larger clone and does not agree with this DNA's translation at residue 5, likely a read error; the protein shown here comes from the DNA. The rearrangement links TRAV23/DV6 to TRDJ1; 8 bases match TRDD3. Losses at the gene ends were 0 bases for V and 8 bases for J; bases not matched to a gene: 18. This CDR3 is built from 17 residues. Germline V lookup: CDR1 NTAFDY, CDR2 IRPDVSE (reference sequence). CDR3 coding DNA: TGTGCAGCAAGCGTGAGCGAGCTGGGGGAATCGGTGGGGAAACTCATCTTT. Its translation is CAASVSELGESVGKLIF.

As concerns this clone: The protein TCRdb lists belongs to a much larger clone and differs from this DNA's translation at residue 10, which points to a read error; the protein shown is made from the DNA. This chain links TRDV3 with TRDJ2, with TRDD3 matching over 10 bases. The CDR3 has 14 residues. Per the germline V gene, CDR1 is TVYSNPD and CDR2 is GDNSRS (reference sequence). The CDR3 sequence: CAFLGDTLTVQLFF. CDR3 DNA: TGTGCCTTCTTGGGGGATACTTTGACAGTACAACTCTTCTTT.

Turning to this clone: One base separates it from a far larger clone, so it is likely a read error. Other nucleotide sequences in the sample specify the same CDR3. In DNA form, the CDR3 reads TGTGCCTGTGACACCGTTTCGGGCTTGGGGGGGTACACCGATAAACTCATCTTT. Translating gives CACDTVSGLGGYTDKLIF. The genes are TRDV2 and TRDJ1, with D possibly being TRDD3 (6 bases). CDR1 GEAIGNYY and CDR2 EKD come from the germline V gene. V was clipped by 0 bases and J by 0 bases, with 19 bases between them. The CDR3 is made up of 18 amino acids.